These 11 T cell receptor beta chains were sequenced from one sample in a study of blood T cell repertoires in COVID-19. The repertoire was sequenced with immunoSEQ multiplex PCR; TCRdb's copy has only in-frame clones and lacks some. The repertoire consists of roughly 500,000 clones, with about 91% occurring once and the leading ten covering over 0.7%. Sequenced: peripheral blood. The receptors here all came from a young man with COVID-19, enrolled during active disease.

The rearrangement links TRBV11-3 to TRBJ1-6; no clear D gene. Trimming stripped 0 bases from V and 5 bases from J, with 5 bases between. This CDR3 has 14 amino acids. Germline CDR1 and CDR2: SGHNT and YENEEA. This CDR3 reads CASSLEQNNSPLHF. The CDR3, as DNA: TGTGCCAGCAGCTTAGAACAAAATAATTCACCCCTCCACTTT.

The CDR3 coding sequence is TGTGCCAGTAGCTTACCTCAGGGGCAAGGGGCCCTCCACTTT. This gives the protein CASSLPQGQGALHF. The J gene is TRBJ1-6, the V gene TRBV19, with TRBD1 as a possible D gene (6 bases). V dropped 6 bases and J dropped 14 bases, with 20 bases sitting between them. This CDR3 is 14 amino acids long. Germline loops: CDR1 LNHDA, CDR2 SQIVND (reference sequence).

The chain is built from TRBV29-1 and TRBJ2-1; D is perhaps TRBD1 (6 bases). CDR3 length: 16 amino acids. V was cut by 2 bases and J by 1 base, with 15 bases left in between. Germline CDR1 SQVTM, CDR2 ANQGSEA. The CDR3 spells CSVEIGGEQSYNEQFF. The CDR3 DNA follows: TGCAGCGTTGAAATAGGGGGAGAGCAATCCTACAATGAGCAGTTCTTC.

CDR3 sequence: CASSAQGLNTGELFF. The CDR3 nucleotides are TGTGCCAGTAGTGCACAGGGGTTGAACACCGGGGAGCTGTTTTTT. The rearrangement uses TRBV19 and TRBJ2-2, with 7 bases fitting TRBD1. In germline, CDR1 is LNHDA, CDR2 SQIVND (reference sequence). Trimming cost V 5 bases and J 1 base; bases outside gene matches: 4. The CDR3 consists of 15 residues.

The chain joins TRBV7-8 to TRBJ2-1, with 14 bases that match TRBD2. The CDR3 runs 15 residues. Looked up from germline, CDR1 is SGHVS and CDR2 is FQNEAQ. Trimming removed 5 bases from V and 6 bases from J; junction bases left unmatched: 3. In nucleotides, the CDR3 is TGTGCCAGCAGCGCTGGACTAGCGGGGGGCAATGAGCAGTTCTTC. It is translated as CASSAGLAGGNEQFF. The whole variable domain, filled in from reference TRBV7-8 and TRBJ2-1, reads GAGVSQSPRYKVAKRGQDVALRCDPISGHVSLFWYQQALGQGPEFLTYFQNEAQLDKSGLPSDRFFAERPEGSVSTLKIQRTQQEDSAVYLCASSAGLAGGNEQFFGPGTRLTVL.

This clone appeared a single time. The same CDR3 is also encoded by other DNA sequences in this sample. For the CDR3, the DNA is TGTGCCAGTAGTATCGGACAGGGTGAGACCCAGTACTTC. It encodes CASSIGQGETQYF. The chain is built from TRBV19 and TRBJ2-5; 8 bases map to TRBD1. From germline, CDR1 is LNHDA and CDR2 SQIVND (reference sequence). The CDR3 consists of 13 residues. The V segment lost 3 bases and the J segment 5 bases; nucleotides outside the gene matches: 2.

The V call is TRBV11-3, the J call TRBJ1-4, with 10 bases fitting TRBD1. Germline CDR1 SGHNT, CDR2 YENEEA. V shed 2 bases, J shed 4 bases, and the junction held 7 bases outside the gene matches. This CDR3 has 17 amino acids. The CDR3 DNA sequence: TGTGCCAGCAGCTTATGTGTTTGGGACAGGGGTAATGAAAAACTGTTTTTT. Translation: CASSLCVWDRGNEKLFF.

V usage is TRBV20-1 and J usage is TRBJ1-2; 8 bases agree with TRBD1. V shed 3 bases, J shed 5 bases, and the junction held 2 bases outside the gene matches. The CDR3 contains 12 residues. Germline V CDR1 and CDR2: DFQATT, SNEGSKA (reference sequence). The CDR3 DNA reads TGCAGTGCTAGTTACAGGGGGTATGGCTACACCTTC. Amino acids: CSASYRGYGYTF.

The chain links TRBV6-1 to TRBJ1-5; D is unresolved. This CDR3 spans 15 amino acids. Germline lookup yields CDR1 MNHNS and CDR2 SASEGT. With 3 bases removed from V and 1 base from J, the gap between germline ends came to 10 bases. The CDR3 is CASSEEKLSNQPQHF. The CDR3 DNA is TGTGCCAGCAGTGAGGAGAAGCTGAGCAATCAGCCCCAGCATTTT.

The J gene is TRBJ2-3, the V gene TRBV11-2; 11 bases align to TRBD2. Trimming cost V 4 bases and J 5 bases; bases outside gene matches: 11. The CDR3 extends over 17 amino acids. CDR1 and CDR2 from the germline V gene are SGHAT and FQNNGV. CDR3 in DNA: TGTGCCAGCAGCTCCTCCGGGACTAGCGGCGTACGAGATACGCAGTATTTT. Its translation: CASSSSGTSGVRDTQYF.

The chain recombines TRBV4-1 with TRBJ2-1; 11 bases match TRBD1. The J segment lost 8 bases and the V segment lost 1 base, leaving 4 bases of the junction unmatched. This CDR3 spans 15 amino acids. Germline V gives CDR1 MGHRA, CDR2 YSYEKL. DNA for the CDR3: TGCGCCAGCAGCCAAGGGACAGGGGGCGTGGATGAGCAGTTCTTC. It encodes CASSQGTGGVDEQFF.